This T cell receptor beta chain was observed in a study of cytomegalovirus exposure and HLA in healthy donors. The PCR employed 60 Vbeta primers together with 13 Jbeta primers. TCRdb's copy holds only in-frame clones and misses some; the assay was immunoSEQ multiplex PCR. The repertoire holds over 110,000 clones, with under 90% as singletons. For this clone: The DNA is omitted, as the CDR3 cannot be located on it reliably, and the CDR3 follows TCRdb's listing.

Healthy bone marrow donors made up the cohort. In germline, CDR1 is MNHEY, CDR2 SVGAGI. With termini counted, the CDR3 has 15 amino acids. This clonotype was sampled from a male donor in good health and CMV-seronegative. The sample taken for sequencing was PBMCs. This rearrangement joins TRBV6-5 to TRBJ2-1; the D call of TRBD1 is as the table states it, not checked on the DNA. The CDR3 loop is CASSSSGQTYNEQFF.